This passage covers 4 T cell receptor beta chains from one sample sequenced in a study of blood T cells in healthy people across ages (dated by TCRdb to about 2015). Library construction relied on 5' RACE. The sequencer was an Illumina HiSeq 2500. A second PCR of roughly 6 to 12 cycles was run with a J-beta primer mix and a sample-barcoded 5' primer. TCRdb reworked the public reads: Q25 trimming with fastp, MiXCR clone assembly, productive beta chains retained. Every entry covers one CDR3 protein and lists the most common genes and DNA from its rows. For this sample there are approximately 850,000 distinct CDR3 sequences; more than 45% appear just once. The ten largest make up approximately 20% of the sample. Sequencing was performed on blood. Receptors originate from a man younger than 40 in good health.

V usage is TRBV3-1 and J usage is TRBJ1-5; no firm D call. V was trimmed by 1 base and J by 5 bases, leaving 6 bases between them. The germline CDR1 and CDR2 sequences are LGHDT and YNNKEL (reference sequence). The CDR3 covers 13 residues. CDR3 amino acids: CASSQGNYQPQHF. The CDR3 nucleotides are TGTGCCAGCAGCCAAGGAAATTATCAGCCCCAGCATTTT.

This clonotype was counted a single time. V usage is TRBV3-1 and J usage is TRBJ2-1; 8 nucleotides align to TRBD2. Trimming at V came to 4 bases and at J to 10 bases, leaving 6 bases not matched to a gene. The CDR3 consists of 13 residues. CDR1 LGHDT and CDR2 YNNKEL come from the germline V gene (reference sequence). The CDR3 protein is CASSPIREGEQFF. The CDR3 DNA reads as TGTGCCAGCAGCCCAATACGGGAGGGCGAGCAGTTCTTC.

This CDR3 is CASSETQRVYEQYF. The CDR3 nucleotides are TGCGCCAGCAGTGAAACCCAGCGGGTCTACGAGCAGTACTTC. V gene TRBV10-2 combines with J gene TRBJ2-5; D is possibly TRBD2 (6 bases). The end of the DNA fits TRBJ2-7 better, so the J call may be wrong. The CDR3 has 14 amino acids. CDR1 and CDR2 from the germline V gene are WSHSY and SAAADI.

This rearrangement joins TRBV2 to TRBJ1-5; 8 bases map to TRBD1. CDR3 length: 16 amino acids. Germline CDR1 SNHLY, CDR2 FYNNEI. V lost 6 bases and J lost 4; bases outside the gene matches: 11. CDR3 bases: TGTGCCAGCAGCGGTGACAGGGGATTAGGTAATCAGCCCCAGCATTTT. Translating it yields CASSGDRGLGNQPQHF.